This TCR beta chain was captured in a study of T cells after yellow fever vaccination. Overall study results and limits: Sorting of memory subsets on day 0 yielded almost no detectable vaccine-responding clonotypes. Reappearance after the booster was seen for most primary-vaccination clones, at 96% CD4 and about 90% CD8. It was a small share of clonotypes that appeared in both CD4 and CD8 compartments.

Germline V gene data show CDR1 as ENHRY and CDR2 as SYGVKD. The CDR3 covers 13 residues. V was shortened by 2 bases and J by 8 bases, with 9 bases between the two germline ends. This clonotype was recorded many times. TCRdb passed the 5' RACE reads through MiXCR, listing each CDR3 protein once. This sample has about 25,000 distinct CDR3 sequences; 3% to 4% occur once, and the top ten carry approximately 0.89%. The sequence derives from a man aged 18 to 29 who received the YFV17D yellow fever vaccine. V is TRBV10-3 and J is TRBJ1-4; no firm D call. This sample comprised PBMCs, either bulk or a sorted T-cell subset (CD4+, CD8+, memory, or dextramer-sorted; not recorded which), obtained about 41 days after the first yellow fever vaccination. The CDR3: CAISEPREEKLFF. CDR3 DNA sequence: TGTGCCATCAGTGAGCCGCGTGAGGAAAAACTGTTTTTT.